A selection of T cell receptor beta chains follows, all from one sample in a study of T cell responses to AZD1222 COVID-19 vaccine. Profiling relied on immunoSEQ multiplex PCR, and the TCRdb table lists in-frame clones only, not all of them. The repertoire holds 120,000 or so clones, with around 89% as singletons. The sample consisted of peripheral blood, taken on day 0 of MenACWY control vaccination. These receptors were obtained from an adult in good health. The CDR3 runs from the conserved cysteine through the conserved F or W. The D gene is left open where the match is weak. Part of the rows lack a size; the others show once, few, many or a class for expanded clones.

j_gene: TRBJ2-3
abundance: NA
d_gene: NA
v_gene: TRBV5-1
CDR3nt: TGCGCCAGCAGCAACCCTTTTTCAGATACGCAGTATTTT
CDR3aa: CASSNPFSDTQYF

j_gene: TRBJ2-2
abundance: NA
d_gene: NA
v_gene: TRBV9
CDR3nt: TGTGCCAGCAGCGTAGTTCTCGGAGGGAGTGGGGAGCTGTTTTTT
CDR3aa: CASSVVLGGSGELFF

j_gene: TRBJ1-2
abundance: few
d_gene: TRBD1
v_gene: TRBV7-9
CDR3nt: TGTGCCAGCAGCTCGGAACAGGGGATAGCTGGCTACACCTTC
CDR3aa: CASSSEQGIAGYTF

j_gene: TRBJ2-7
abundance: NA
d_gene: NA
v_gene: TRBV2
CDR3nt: TGTGCCAGCAGGCCCGGATTGGGGGCGGGGCGGGGAACCTACGAGCAGTACTTC
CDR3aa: CASRPGLGAGRGTYEQYF

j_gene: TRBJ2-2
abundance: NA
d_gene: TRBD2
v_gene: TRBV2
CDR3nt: TGTGCCAGCAGTGACGGTGGACTAGCGGGAGAGATCGGGGAGCTGTTTTTT
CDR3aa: CASSDGGLAGEIGELFF

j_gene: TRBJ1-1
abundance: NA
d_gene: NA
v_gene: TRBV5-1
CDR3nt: TGCGCCAGCAGCTTGGGGTCTGCGAACACTGAAGCTTTCTTT
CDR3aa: CASSLGSANTEAFF

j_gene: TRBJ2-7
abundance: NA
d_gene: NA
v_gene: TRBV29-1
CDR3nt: TGCAGCGTTGCACGCGGGGGCCTGGGGTACGAGCAGTACTTC
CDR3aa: CSVARGGLGYEQYF

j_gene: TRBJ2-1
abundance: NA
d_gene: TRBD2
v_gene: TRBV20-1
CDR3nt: TGCAGTGCTAGTTCGAGCGGGAGGTTTGAGCAGTTCTTC
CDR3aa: CSASSSGRFEQFF

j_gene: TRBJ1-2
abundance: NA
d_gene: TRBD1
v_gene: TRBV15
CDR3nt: TGTGCCACCAGCAGAGGGACAGGGGGTGGCTACACCTTC
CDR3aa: CATSRGTGGGYTF

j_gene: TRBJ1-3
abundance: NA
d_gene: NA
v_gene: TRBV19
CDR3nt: TGTGCCAGTAGTACGGACAGCAACCCGGTAGACACCATATATTTT
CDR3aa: CASSTDSNPVDTIYF

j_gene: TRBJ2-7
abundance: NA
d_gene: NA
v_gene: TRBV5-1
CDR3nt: TGCGCCAGCAGCTCACTGAACCGGGACACAGTATACGAGCAGTACTTC
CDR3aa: CASSSLNRDTVYEQYF

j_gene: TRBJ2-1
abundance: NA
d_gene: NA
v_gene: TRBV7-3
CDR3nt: TGTGCCAGCAGCACCGCGGAGGGATCCTACAATGAGCAGTTCTTC
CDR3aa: CASSTAEGSYNEQFF

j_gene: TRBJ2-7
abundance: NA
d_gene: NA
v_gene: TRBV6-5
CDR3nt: TGTGCCAGCAGTCCCTTTGGTATGGATTACGAGCAGTACTTC
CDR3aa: CASSPFGMDYEQYF

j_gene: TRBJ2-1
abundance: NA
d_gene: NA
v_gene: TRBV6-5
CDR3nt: TGTGCCAGCACCGCCGTAGGCGGGGAGCAGTTCTTC
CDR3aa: CASTAVGGEQFF

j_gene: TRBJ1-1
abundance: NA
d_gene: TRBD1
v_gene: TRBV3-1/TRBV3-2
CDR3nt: TGTGCCAGCAGCGGGGACAGTAAGAACACTGAAGCTTTCTTT
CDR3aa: CASSGDSKNTEAFF

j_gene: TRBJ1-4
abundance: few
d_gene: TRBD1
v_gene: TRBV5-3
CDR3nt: TGTGCCAGAAGCTTGTACTATAACAGGGGAGCTAATGAAAAACTGTTTTTT
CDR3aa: CARSLYYNRGANEKLFF

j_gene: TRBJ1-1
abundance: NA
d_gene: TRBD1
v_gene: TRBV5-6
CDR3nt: TGTGCCAGCAGCATGGGTCCCGGACAGGGGAGGAACACTGAAGCTTTCTTT
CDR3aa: CASSMGPGQGRNTEAFF

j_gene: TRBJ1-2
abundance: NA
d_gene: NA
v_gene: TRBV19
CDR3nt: TGTGCCAGTAGTATAAAGGACAAACGCGGTGGCTACACCTTC
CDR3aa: CASSIKDKRGGYTF

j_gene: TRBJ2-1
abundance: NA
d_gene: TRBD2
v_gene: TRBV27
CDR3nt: TGTGCCAGCAGTTTATCGCGCCAGGGCCTAGCGGCCTACAATGAGCAGTTCTTC
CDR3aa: CASSLSRQGLAAYNEQFF

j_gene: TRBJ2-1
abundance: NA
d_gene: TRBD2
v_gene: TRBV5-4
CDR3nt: TGTGCCAGCAGCTTGGTAAGGTCTAGCGGGACTAATGAGCAGTTCTTC
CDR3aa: CASSLVRSSGTNEQFF

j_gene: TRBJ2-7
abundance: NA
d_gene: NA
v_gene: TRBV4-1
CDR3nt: TGCGCCAGCAGCCAAGATATGACCACCTCCGGGCAGTACTTC
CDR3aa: CASSQDMTTSGQYF

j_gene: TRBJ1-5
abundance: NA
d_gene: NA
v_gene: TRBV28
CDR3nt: TGTGCCAGCAGCGGATTCGAAGGGGGGCAGGGCCAGCCCCAGCATTTT
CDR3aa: CASSGFEGGQGQPQHF

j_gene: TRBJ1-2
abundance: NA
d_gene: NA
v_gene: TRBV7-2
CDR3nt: TGTGCCAGCAGCTTAGGACAGAACTATGGCTACACCTTC
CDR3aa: CASSLGQNYGYTF

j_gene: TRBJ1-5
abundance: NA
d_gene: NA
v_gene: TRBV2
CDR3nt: TGTGCCAGCTCTGTTGGCAATCAGCCCCAGCATTTT
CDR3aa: CASSVGNQPQHF

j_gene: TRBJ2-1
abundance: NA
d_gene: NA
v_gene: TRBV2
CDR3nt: TGTGCCAGCAGTCCGACTTTGGGCTATGAGCAGTTCTTC
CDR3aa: CASSPTLGYEQFF

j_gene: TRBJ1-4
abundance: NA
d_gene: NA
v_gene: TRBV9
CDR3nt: TGTGCCAGCAGCGTAGGGGGAGATAATGAAAAACTGTTTTTT
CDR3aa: CASSVGGDNEKLFF

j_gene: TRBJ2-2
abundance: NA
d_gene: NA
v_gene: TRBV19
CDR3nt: TGTGCCAGTAGTATCCTGCTCCGGTCCGGGGAGCTGTTTTTT
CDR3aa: CASSILLRSGELFF

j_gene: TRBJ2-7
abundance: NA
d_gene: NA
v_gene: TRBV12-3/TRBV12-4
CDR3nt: TGTGCCTCCCGTGGGTACGAGCAGTACTTC
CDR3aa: CASRGYEQYF

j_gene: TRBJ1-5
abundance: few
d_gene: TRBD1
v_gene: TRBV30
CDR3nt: TGTGCCTGGAGCCTAGAGGGACAGCAGCATTTT
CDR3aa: CAWSLEGQQHF

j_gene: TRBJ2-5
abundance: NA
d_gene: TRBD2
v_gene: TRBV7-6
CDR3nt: TGTGCCAGCAGCTGGGGGACTAGCGGGAGTGGTTCGGGGACCCAGTACTTC
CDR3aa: CASSWGTSGSGSGTQYF

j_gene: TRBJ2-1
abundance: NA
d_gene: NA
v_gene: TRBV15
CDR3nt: TGTGCCACCAGCAAACGGTCGAGTGAGCAGTTCTTC
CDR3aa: CATSKRSSEQFF

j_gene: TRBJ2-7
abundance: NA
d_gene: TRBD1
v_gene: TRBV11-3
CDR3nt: TGTGCCAGCAGCGTTTCGGGACAGGGCTTCTACGAGCAGTACTTC
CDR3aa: CASSVSGQGFYEQYF

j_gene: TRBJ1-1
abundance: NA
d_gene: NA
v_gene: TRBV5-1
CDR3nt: TGCGCCAGCAGCCTGACTGGGGGCATCCCTGAAGCTTTCTTT
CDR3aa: CASSLTGGIPEAFF

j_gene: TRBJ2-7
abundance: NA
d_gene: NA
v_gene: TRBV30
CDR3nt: TGTGCCTGGAGTGCCCGGGACCCCGGCGAGCAGTACTTC
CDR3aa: CAWSARDPGEQYF

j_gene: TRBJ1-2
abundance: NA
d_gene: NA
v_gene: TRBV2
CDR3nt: TGTGCCAGCAGTGACTTCTCCCCAAAAAGCTATGGCTACACCTTC
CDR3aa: CASSDFSPKSYGYTF

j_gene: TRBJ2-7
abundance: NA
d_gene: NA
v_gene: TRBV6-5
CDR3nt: TGTGCCAGCGACGGACTGACCGGCGCATCCTTC
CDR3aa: CASDGLTGASF

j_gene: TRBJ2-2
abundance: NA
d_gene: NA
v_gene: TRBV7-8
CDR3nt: TGTGCCAGCAGCCAAGGGGTCGGAACCGGGGAGCTGTTTTTT
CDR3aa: CASSQGVGTGELFF

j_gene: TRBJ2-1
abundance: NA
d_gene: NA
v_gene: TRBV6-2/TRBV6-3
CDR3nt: TGTGCCAGCAGTTGGTGGGACTCTGACTACAATGAGCAGTTCTTC
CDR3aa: CASSWWDSDYNEQFF

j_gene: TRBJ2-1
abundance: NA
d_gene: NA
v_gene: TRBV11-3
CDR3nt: TGTGCCAGCAGCCTGGTAAGGGCACCCGCCCTCGAGCAGTTCTTC
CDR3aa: CASSLVRAPALEQFF